This TCR beta chain was recorded in a study of shared clonotypes between healthy human individuals. Background on the study: Used for every donor were three CD4 naive, three CD4 memory, two CD8 naive and one CD8 memory plate.

V shed 1 base and J shed 1 base, with 16 bases lying between them. The CDR3 length is 17 residues. Looked up from germline, CDR1 is LNHNV and CDR2 is YYDKDF (reference sequence). A word on this clone: Its antigen is not identified.

Assay: immunoSEQ multiplex PCR; the TCRdb copy retains only in-frame clones and omits some. Found here are nearly 750,000 clones, roughly two thirds of them singletons; the top ten hold approximately 1.7%. The study's findings and limits: Sorted-subset sequencing was shown by rarefaction to be incomplete despite large depth.

Healthy adults negative for HIV, lacking recent acute infections or vaccinations, served as donors. Only Caucasian adults living in Nashville, Tennessee served as donors. The receptor comes from a woman aged 25-40 years in good health. The V call is TRBV15, the J call TRBJ1-2; D might be TRBD1 (6 bases). The sample was memory CD4+ T cells sorted from blood. Subset reported: CD45RA-negative fraction. CDR3: CATSRVYGTRYNYGYTF. In DNA form, the CDR3 reads TGTGCCACCAGCAGAGTATACGGGACAAGATATAACTATGGCTACACCTTC. Complete variable domain (other parts from reference TRBV15 and TRBJ1-2): DAMVIQNPRYQVTQFGKPVTLSCSQTLNHNVMYWYQQKSSQAPKLLFHYYDKDFNNEADTPDNFQSRRPNTSFCFLDIRSPGLGDTAMYLCATSRVYGTRYNYGYTFGSGTRLTVV.